This entry describes one TCR beta chain. Its antigen is still unknown. The sample is drawn from a study of PD-1 blockade in classical Hodgkin lymphoma. The repertoire was sequenced with immunoSEQ multiplex PCR; TCRdb's copy has only in-frame clones and lacks some. The repertoire holds 20,000 to 30,000 clones, with roughly 89% as singletons. Study-level results: Nothing has yet pinned down what causes the repertoire differences, possibly disease activity or prior therapy. Relapsed/refractory patients reportedly had the lowest baseline TCR diversity, below newly diagnosed patients, who were below healthy donors.

The time point is: newly diagnosed, previously untreated cHL patient sample. Isolation of CD4+ T cells from thawed PBMCs was performed by magnetic negative selection. A comparison was provided by newly diagnosed, untreated classical Hodgkin lymphoma PBMCs. Sequencing was done on a sample of CD4+ T cells from blood. This sequence was found in a human donor with classical Hodgkin lymphoma.

Here the CDR3 DNA reads TGTGCCAGCAGCTTAGCCGATTCAGGGGGCACAACTAATGAAAAACTGTTTTTT. This sequence encodes CASSLADSGGTTNEKLFF. The gene calls are TRBV7-9 and TRBJ1-4, with 8 bases identical to TRBD1. The CDR3 is 18 residues long. V shed 0 bases, J shed 0 bases, and the junction held 6 bases outside the gene matches. Per the germline V gene, CDR1 is SEHNR and CDR2 is FQNEAQ (reference sequence).